This paragraph reports one T cell receptor (beta chain). Its target is unknown. This PCR relied on a set of 60 Vbeta primers and 13 Jbeta primers. Profiling relied on immunoSEQ multiplex PCR, and the TCRdb table lists in-frame clones only, not all of them. Of 100,000 to 150,000 clones in the sample, about 80% were seen once. This specimen belongs to a study of cytomegalovirus exposure and HLA in healthy donors. Turning to the study itself: A prior study identified 117 million unique TCR beta sequences from some 180 million T cells. Overall study results and limits: Being indistinguishable, some V segments were excluded, TRBV6-2 and TRBV6-3 among them.

This CDR3 has 16 amino acids. The V segment lost 1 base and the J segment 3 bases; nucleotides outside the gene matches: 6. Per the germline V gene, CDR1 is LNHDA and CDR2 is SQIVND (reference sequence). The rearrangement joins TRBV19 to TRBJ2-1, with 7 positions matching TRBD1. The receptor was isolated from a human donor in good health. The sequenced material came from PBMCs. The CDR3, as DNA: TGTGCCAGTAGTATAGCGACAGGGCGTCTCTACAATGAGCAGTTCTTC. Translation: CASSIATGRLYNEQFF.